The clone carrying this T cell receptor beta chain was seen a handful of times. Its antigen is unidentified. The PCR contained 60 Vbeta and 13 Jbeta primers. Libraries were prepared by immunoSEQ multiplex PCR; TCRdb keeps only in-frame clonotypes and omits some of them. The sample includes 87,000 or so clones, approximately 7.7% of them seen just once. From germline, CDR1 is SGHRS and CDR2 YFSETQ. Between the trimmed V and J ends, which lost 1 base and 1 base, there was a span of 5 bases. This CDR3 comprises 13 residues. This entry belongs to a study of cytomegalovirus exposure and HLA in healthy donors. Whole-study findings and limits: Solely CMV serostatus was available to characterize immune exposure. Accurate HLA-A and HLA-B prediction from TCR beta sequences was reported for most subjects. There were 150 to 200 TCR beta chains listed as cytomegalovirus-associated.

Input material: PBMCs. The J gene is TRBJ1-1, the V gene TRBV5-1, with D maybe TRBD1 (5 bases). The receptor was derived from a middle-aged man in good health and CMV-seronegative. The DNA of the CDR3 is TGCGCCAGCAGCTTGCAGGGGAACACTGAAGCTTTCTTT. It is translated as CASSLQGNTEAFF.